This T cell receptor (beta chain) is drawn from a study of blood T cell repertoires in COVID-19. V trimming: 2 bases; J trimming: 8 bases; junction bases outside the gene matches: 8. The V gene's germline CDR1 is SGHRS and CDR2 YFSETQ. The CDR3 runs to 15 residues. Measured with immunoSEQ multiplex PCR; TCRdb has only the in-frame clones, and not every one. There are 100,000 to 150,000 clones in the sample; around 70% occur only once, and about 6.3% lies in the top ten. The sequenced material came from peripheral blood. This receptor was taken from a man older than 75 with COVID-19, enrolled during active disease. This sequence joins TRBV5-1 and TRBJ1-4; 8 bases are a match to TRBD1. This CDR3 is CASSFTGGLWEKLFF. The CDR3 nucleotides are TGCGCCAGCAGCTTTACAGGGGGGCTCTGGGAAAAACTGTTTTTT.